What follows is one T cell receptor beta chain and its context. This clone's antigen is unknown. Base quality data are lacking; no much larger clone is found one base away. The sample is drawn from a study of CD8 T cells in Susac syndrome (dated by TCRdb to 2018 to 2020). General notes on the study: The study used repertoire sequencing to test whether antigen drove CD8+ T cell activation and differentiation in Susac syndrome. Overall study outcomes, separate from this receptor: The study acknowledged that relatively few individuals were included in the TCR sequencing and HLA analysis.

Peripheral blood CD8+ and CD4+ T cells from healthy donors, Susac syndrome patients and multiple sclerosis patients were profiled by high-throughput TCR beta sequencing. Multiple sclerosis controls were treatment-naive patients with stable or active relapsing-remitting disease fulfilling revised McDonald criteria. CD8+ TEMRA cells were enriched by FACS, while bulk CD8+ and CD4+ T cells were purified by magnetic negative isolation. Blood was drawn into EDTA tubes, processed within 24 hours, and PBMCs were isolated by density gradient centrifugation. PBMCs intended for TCR sequencing were frozen in liquid nitrogen and were later thawed in a 37 degrees C water bath. The sorted or isolated CD4+, CD8+ and CD8+ TEMRA cells had a purity of 90% or higher. RNA was extracted using the RNeasy kit, and roughly 0.5 to 1 microgram was reverse transcribed with random hexamers. TCR beta CDR3 regions were amplified with the immunoSEQ multiplex PCR assay covering 54 Vbeta and 13 Jbeta segments. Bias from PCR amplification was corrected by using a synthetic template baseline for primer optimization and for computational correction. The original methods were these. Reads were annotated to V, D and J genes according to IMGT and were analyzed with immunoSEQ Analyzer, with only productive sequences retained. Clonality was calculated as one minus the Shannon entropy normalized by log2 of the number of productive unique sequences. For each patient and control, public and private clones were evaluated within the 100 most prevalent clones. Clones were defined as Susac-specific if absent from the healthy and MS cohorts, from 900 to 1,300 published viral clones and from other ImmuneACCESS disease sequences. TCRdb applied fastp at Q25 and MiXCR to the public reads, then kept only in-frame beta chains. Each CDR3 protein gets just one entry, which takes the most common genes and DNA from the rows behind it. What appears here as the V and J calls and clone size reflects TCRdb's work, not the paper's. The sample table shows under 150,000 distinct CDR3 sequences, and around 94% are seen once. Clones ranked in the top ten supply around 0.12% of the sample.

The germline V gene yields SGHVS for CDR1 and FQNEAQ for CDR2. Counted from cysteine to phenylalanine, this CDR3 has 11 amino acids. Only CDR3 DNA is held: 33 bases, read in frame from base 1. The V and J ends are trimmed by 5 bases and 10 bases, leaving 11 bases between them. The sequencing sample was made of CD4+ T cells from PBMCs. The chain is encoded by TRBV7-8 joined to TRBJ1-1; the best D guess is TRBD1, with 5 bases matching. This receptor was taken from a human donor with multiple sclerosis. The sequenced DNA: TGTGCCAGCAGCCCAGACAGATCAGCTTTCTTT. This translates into CASSPDRSAFF.